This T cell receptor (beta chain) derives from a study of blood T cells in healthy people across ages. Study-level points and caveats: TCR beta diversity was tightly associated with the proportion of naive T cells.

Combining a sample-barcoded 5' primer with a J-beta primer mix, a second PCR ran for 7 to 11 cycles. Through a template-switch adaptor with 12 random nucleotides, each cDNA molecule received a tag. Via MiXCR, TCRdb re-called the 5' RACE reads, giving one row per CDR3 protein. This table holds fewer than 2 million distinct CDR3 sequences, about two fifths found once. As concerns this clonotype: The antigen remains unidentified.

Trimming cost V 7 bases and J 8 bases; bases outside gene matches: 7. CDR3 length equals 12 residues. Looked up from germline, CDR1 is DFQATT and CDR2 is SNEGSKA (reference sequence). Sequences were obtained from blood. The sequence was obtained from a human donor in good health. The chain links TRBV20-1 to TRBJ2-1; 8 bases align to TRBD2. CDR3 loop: CSVGLARDEQFF. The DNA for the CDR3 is TGCAGTGTAGGACTAGCTAGGGATGAGCAGTTCTTC.